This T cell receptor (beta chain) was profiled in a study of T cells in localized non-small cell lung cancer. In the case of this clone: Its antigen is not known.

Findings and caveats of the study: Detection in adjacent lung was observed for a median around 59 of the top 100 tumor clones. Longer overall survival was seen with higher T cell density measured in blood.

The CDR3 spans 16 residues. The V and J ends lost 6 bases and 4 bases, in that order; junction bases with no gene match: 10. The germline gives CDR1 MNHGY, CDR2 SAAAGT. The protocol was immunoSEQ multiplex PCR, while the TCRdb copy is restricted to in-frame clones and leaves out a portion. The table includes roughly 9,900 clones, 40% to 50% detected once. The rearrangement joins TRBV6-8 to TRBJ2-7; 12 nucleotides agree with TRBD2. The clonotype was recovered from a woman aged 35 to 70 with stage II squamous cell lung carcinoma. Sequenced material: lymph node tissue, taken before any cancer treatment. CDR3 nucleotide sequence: TGTGCCAGCAGAGGTACTAGCGGGGGGCGGACGTACGAGCAGTACTTC. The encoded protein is CASRGTSGGRTYEQYF.